These 19 T cell receptor beta chains were sequenced from one sample in a study of blood T cell repertoires in COVID-19. The method was immunoSEQ multiplex PCR; TCRdb's version includes in-frame clones alone and lacks a portion of them. The data show 200,000 to 300,000 clones, 88% seen once. The specimen was PBMCs or T cells enriched from blood (not recorded which). The receptors derive from a middle-aged woman with acute COVID-19.

The V call is TRBV6-5, the J call TRBJ2-7; no clear D. CDR1 and CDR2 (germline): MNHEY, SVGAGI. V gave up 6 bases and J gave up 0 bases, with 9 bases separating them. CDR3 length equals 13 residues. The CDR3 nucleotides are TGTGCCAGCAGGAGCGAAGTCTCCTACGAGCAGTACTTC. It encodes CASRSEVSYEQYF.

The V call is TRBV9, the J call TRBJ2-1, with 7 bases fitting TRBD2. CDR1 and CDR2 (germline): SGDLS, YYNGEE. V was clipped by 3 bases and J by 0 bases; unmatched bases: 6. The CDR3 has 16 amino acids. The CDR3 is CASSGSGIRSYNEQFF. The CDR3 coding sequence is TGTGCCAGCAGCGGGAGCGGGATCCGCTCCTACAATGAGCAGTTCTTC.

The chain couples TRBV7-9 to TRBJ2-1; D gene uncertain. Trimming removed 1 base from V and 2 bases from J, with 18 bases in between. The CDR3 contains 18 residues. Germline CDR1 and CDR2: SEHNR and FQNEAQ (reference sequence). CDR3: CASSLGAPRSKTYNEQFF. The CDR3, as DNA: TGTGCCAGCAGCTTAGGAGCCCCCCGCTCGAAAACCTACAATGAGCAGTTCTTC.

V and J are TRBV5-4 and TRBJ1-1; 7 nucleotides line up with TRBD1. Germline V gives CDR1 SGHNT, CDR2 YYREEE (reference sequence). The CDR3 extends over 13 amino acids. J lost 5 bases, V lost 2 bases, and 3 bases had no gene match. The DNA for the CDR3 is TGTGCCAGCAGCTTCGGCAGGGGGACTGAAGCTTTCTTT. Protein: CASSFGRGTEAFF.

The chain couples TRBV19 to TRBJ1-3, with D unclear. The V gene lost 5 bases and the J gene lost 7 bases, with 6 bases spanning the gap. Germline V gene lookup returns CDR1 LNHDA and CDR2 SQIVND (reference sequence). The CDR3 covers 11 residues. CDR3 DNA sequence: TGTGCCAGTAGTGTCGTCAACACCATATATTTT. Its protein product is CASSVVNTIYF. Looking up the rest from reference TRBV19 and TRBJ1-3 gives the full variable domain: DGGITQSPKYLFRKEGQNVTLSCEQNLNHDAMYWYRQDPGQGLRLIYYSQIVNDFQKGDIAEGYSVSREKKESFPLTVTSAQKNPTAFYLCASSVVNTIYFGEGSWLTVV.

CDR3 amino acids: CASSKDIQGDQETQYF. The DNA of the CDR3 is TGTGCCAGCAGCAAAGATATTCAGGGGGACCAAGAGACCCAGTACTTC. The V and J genes are TRBV21-1 and TRBJ2-5; the table calls TRBD1, which could not be checked here. TRBV21-1 is an annotated pseudogene. The CDR3 sequence is 16 residues long.

This clone has a handful of counts. The gene calls are TRBV5-4 and TRBJ1-6; weak D call: TRBD1 (6 bases). V was pared by 2 bases and J by 7 bases, with 10 bases between. The V gene's germline CDR1 is SGHNT and CDR2 YYREEE (reference sequence). The CDR3 runs to 14 residues. This CDR3 reads CASSLQGHNSPLHF. The CDR3 nucleotides read TGTGCCAGCAGCTTACAGGGTCACAATTCACCCCTCCACTTT.

V is TRBV28 and J is TRBJ1-3; D is ambiguous. Germline V gene data show CDR1 as MDHEN and CDR2 as SYDVKM. The CDR3 is made up of 11 amino acids. V was pared by 8 bases and J by 1 base, with 3 bases between. CDR3 amino acids: CASLSGNTIYF. The CDR3, as DNA: TGTGCCAGCCTTTCTGGAAACACCATATATTTT. Supplemented by reference TRBV28 and TRBJ1-3, the full variable domain reads DVKVTQSSRYLVKRTGEKVFLECVQDMDHENMFWYRQDPGLGLRLIYFSYDVKMKEKGDIPEGYSVSREKKERFSLILESASTNQTSMYLCASLSGNTIYFGEGSWLTVV.

V usage is TRBV5-1 and J usage is TRBJ1-5; weak D call: TRBD1 (6 bases). The CDR3 consists of 15 residues. CDR1 is SGHRS, CDR2 YFSETQ, per germline. V lost 7 bases and J 0 bases, leaving 14 bases between the germline ends. The CDR3 region has the DNA TGCGCCAGCTCCCCAGGGGACTATAGCAATCAGCCCCAGCATTTT. It specifies CASSPGDYSNQPQHF.

The V call is TRBV24-1, the J call TRBJ2-1; possible D gene TRBD2, 5 bases. The CDR3 totals 15 residues. CDR1 and CDR2 from the germline V gene are KGHDR and SFDVKD. V lost 1 base and J 5 bases, leaving 11 bases between the germline ends. The CDR3 loop is CATSDFAGLHNEQFF. The CDR3 DNA reads TGTGCCACCAGTGATTTCGCGGGCCTTCACAATGAGCAGTTCTTC.

CDR3 sequence: CASSLRTGGEKLFF. The CDR3 nucleotides read TGCGCCAGCAGCCTCCGGACAGGCGGGGAAAAACTGTTTTTT. J is TRBJ1-4 and V is TRBV4-3; 7 positions agree with TRBD1. Germline V CDR1 and CDR2: LGHNA, YSLEER. J was trimmed by 8 bases and V by 4 bases; bases with no gene match: 7. CDR3 length: 14 residues.

This chain connects TRBV27 to TRBJ1-2; no clear D gene. From germline, CDR1 is MNHEY and CDR2 SMNVEV (reference sequence). The V and J ends lost 5 bases and 0 bases respectively, with 10 bases between them. The CDR3 sequence is 14 residues long. The DNA of the CDR3 is TGTGCCAGCAGTCCGGTCCCTACTAACTATGGCTACACCTTC. It specifies CASSPVPTNYGYTF.

The CDR3 DNA sequence: TGTGCCAGCAGCTTAGGGGGACAGCGGTACACCGGGGAGCTGTTTTTT. Translating it yields CASSLGGQRYTGELFF. J is TRBJ2-2 and V is TRBV11-3; TRBD1 aligns across 7 bases. The germline V gene has CDR1 SGHNT and CDR2 YENEEA. V lost 1 base to trimming and J lost 3 bases; unmatched junction nucleotides: 5. The CDR3 runs 16 residues.

This rearrangement joins TRBV3-1 (or the pseudogene TRBV3-2) to TRBJ2-1; 9 bases map to TRBD2. Germline V gene lookup returns CDR1 LGHDT and CDR2 YNNKEL (reference sequence). CDR3 size: 15 residues. The V segment lost 4 bases and the J segment 7 bases; nucleotides outside the gene matches: 8. The CDR3 spells CASSPHAGGGNEQFF. The CDR3 nucleotides are TGTGCCAGCAGCCCTCACGCGGGAGGGGGGAATGAGCAGTTCTTC.

The chain employs TRBV6-5 and TRBJ1-1, with D possibly being TRBD1 (5 bases). V lost 11 bases, J lost 0 bases, and 13 bases lay in between. The germline CDR1 and CDR2 sequences are MNHEY and SVGAGI. This CDR3 is 13 amino acids long. The CDR3 DNA reads TGTGCCTCCCTGGGGGGGATGAACACTGAAGCTTTCTTT. It codes for CASLGGMNTEAFF.

There are a few counts of this clone. The genes are TRBV6-1 and TRBJ1-1; TRBD1 matches 7 bases. V shed 2 bases and J 1 base; nucleotides not matched to a gene: 10. CDR3 size: 17 residues. Per the germline V gene, CDR1 is MNHNS and CDR2 is SASEGT. The CDR3 sequence: CASSESLSGGQNTEAFF. The DNA of the CDR3 is TGTGCCAGCAGTGAATCTCTATCAGGGGGTCAGAACACTGAAGCTTTCTTT.

The chain uses TRBV27 and TRBJ2-5; D not resolved. V was trimmed by 5 bases and J by 1 base, leaving 8 bases between them. The CDR3 is 13 residues long. Per germline, CDR1 MNHEY and CDR2 SMNVEV (reference sequence). CDR3 sequence reads: CASSVLPQETQYF. CDR3 coding DNA: TGTGCCAGCAGTGTCCTTCCCCAAGAGACCCAGTACTTC.

This clone was seen a handful of times. The chain uses TRBV5-1 and TRBJ1-1; 8 bases align to TRBD1. V gave up 0 bases and J gave up 3 bases; unmatched junction bases: 4. Germline CDR1 is SGHRS and CDR2 is YFSETQ. The CDR3 loop spans 15 amino acids. CDR3 sequence: CASSLVGQGDTEAFF. Here the CDR3 DNA reads TGCGCCAGCAGCTTGGTAGGACAGGGAGACACTGAAGCTTTCTTT.

The chain links TRBV2 to TRBJ1-1, with D maybe TRBD1 (6 bases). This CDR3 has 15 residues. Trimming stripped 1 base from V and 4 bases from J, with 13 bases between. Per the germline V gene, CDR1 is SNHLY and CDR2 is FYNNEI. This CDR3 reads CASSEGFRGSTEAFF. The CDR3 DNA sequence: TGTGCCAGCAGTGAAGGGTTCAGGGGTTCCACTGAAGCTTTCTTT. Based on the CDR3 plus reference TRBV2 and TRBJ1-1, the full variable domain is EPEVTQTPSHQVTQMGQEVILRCVPISNHLYFYWYRQILGQKVEFLVSFYNNEISEKSEIFDDQFSVERPDGSNFTLKIRSTKLEDSAMYFCASSEGFRGSTEAFFGQGTRLTVV.